Each of the 27 T cell receptor beta chains below was sequenced from the same sample in a study of T cell responses to AZD1222 COVID-19 vaccine. The protocol was immunoSEQ multiplex PCR, while the TCRdb copy is restricted to in-frame clones and leaves out a portion. The data show over 150,000 clones, approximately 93% seen once. The sample here was peripheral blood, taken 28 days after the second AZD1222 dose. The source of these receptors is an adult who received the AZD1222 COVID-19 vaccine.

The chain carries TRBV7-9 and TRBJ1-5; no clear D. The V end lost 2 bases, the J end lost 6 bases, and 11 bases lay between the germline ends. Germline V gives CDR1 SEHNR, CDR2 FQNEAQ (reference sequence). This CDR3 has 14 residues. The CDR3 DNA follows: TGTGCCAGCAGCTTACCGGGGTACGGTCAGCCCCAGCATTTT. This codes for CASSLPGYGQPQHF.

This clone was seen only once. This chain joins TRBV2 and TRBJ2-7, with 7 bases identical to TRBD2. The CDR3 is 13 amino acids. J gave up 6 bases and V 8 bases, and 10 bases lay outside the gene matches. Germline V CDR1 and CDR2: SNHLY, FYNNEI. CDR3 sequence (DNA): TGTGCCAGCCGCGTAGCTAGCGGTTCCGAGCAGTACTTC. This gives the protein CASRVASGSEQYF.

This sequence joins TRBV18 and TRBJ1-4, with D possibly TRBD1 on 5 matching bases. The CDR3 sequence is 13 residues long. Germline V CDR1 and CDR2: KGHSH, LQKENI. V lost 2 bases to trimming and J lost 8 bases, with 9 bases between them. CDR3 sequence reads: CASSPTTVEKLFF. The DNA of the CDR3 is TGTGCCAGCTCACCAACGACAGTCGAAAAACTGTTTTTT.

The chain combines TRBV19 with TRBJ1-6; 9 bases are shared with TRBD1. The J segment lost 9 bases and the V segment lost 4 bases, leaving 7 bases of the junction unmatched. Per germline, CDR1 LNHDA and CDR2 SQIVND (reference sequence). CDR3 length equals 15 residues. In DNA form, the CDR3 reads TGTGCCAGTAGTACCACCGGGACAGGGAGTTCACCCCTCCACTTT. Translated, it gives CASSTTGTGSSPLHF. Variable domain in full (rest from reference TRBV19 and TRBJ1-6): DGGITQSPKYLFRKEGQNVTLSCEQNLNHDAMYWYRQDPGQGLRLIYYSQIVNDFQKGDIAEGYSVSREKKESFPLTVTSAQKNPTAFYLCASSTTGTGSSPLHFGNGTRLTVT.

CDR3 nucleotide sequence: TGCGCCAGCAGCCCTAGGACTAGCGGGGGGGCCCGCAGTGAGGACAATGAGCAGTTCTTC. Its translation: CASSPRTSGGARSEDNEQFF. The V call is TRBV4-3, the J call TRBJ2-1; 15 bases fit TRBD2. V lost 4 bases to trimming and J lost 5 bases; unmatched junction nucleotides: 15. The CDR3 runs to 20 residues. Germline V gene lookup returns CDR1 LGHNA and CDR2 YSLEER.

This clone occurred a few times. This chain links TRBV7-9 with TRBJ2-7; tentative D call: TRBD1 (5 bases). In germline, CDR1 is SEHNR, CDR2 FQNEAQ (reference sequence). With 5 bases removed from V and 3 bases from J, the gap between germline ends came to 17 bases. The CDR3 loop spans 15 amino acids. The CDR3 sequence is CASSAVGHPDYEQYF. The CDR3 coding sequence is TGTGCCAGCAGCGCCGTCGGACATCCGGACTACGAGCAGTACTTC.

The gene calls are TRBV11-2 and TRBJ1-2; D may be TRBD1 (6 bases). The CDR3 length is 16 residues. Trimming pared 4 bases from V and 2 bases from J, leaving 17 bases between. Germline V gene lookup returns CDR1 SGHAT and CDR2 FQNNGV. CDR3 sequence (DNA): TGTGCCAGCAGCTCCGTTCGGACAGTTAGAAACTATGGCTACACCTTC. This translates into CASSSVRTVRNYGYTF.

The chain's CDR3 is CASGGAFSLHF. The CDR3 DNA reads TGTGCCAGCGGGGGGGCCTTTTCCCTCCACTTT. The chain uses TRBV3-1 (or the pseudogene TRBV3-2) and TRBJ1-6, with D possibly being TRBD1 (6 bases). The CDR3 is 11 residues long. Per the germline V gene, CDR1 is LGHDT and CDR2 is YNNKEL (reference sequence). The ends were cut back, 8 bases at V and 14 bases at J, with 13 bases in the middle.

The chain joins TRBV4-2 to TRBJ1-5; TRBD1 is a possible D gene (5 bases). Germline V lookup: CDR1 LGHNA, CDR2 YNFKEQ. V was clipped by 6 bases and J by 4 bases, with 10 bases between them. The CDR3 loop spans 13 amino acids. The CDR3 region is CASRVGPNQPQHF. In nucleotides, the CDR3 is TGTGCCAGCAGGGTGGGACCGAATCAGCCCCAGCATTTT.

A note on this clone: Mismatch with germline at one junction end may stem from a read error. The rearrangement joins TRBV6-5 to TRBJ2-2, with TRBD1 matching over 9 bases. The CDR3 loop spans 16 amino acids. Germline loops: CDR1 MNHEY, CDR2 SVGAGI. The CDR3 region has the DNA TGTGCCAGCAGTTCCAGGACAGGGGCGAAAACCGGGGAGCTGTTTTTT. This gives the protein CASSSRTGAKTGELFF.

This clone was detected only once. V gene TRBV7-3 combines with J gene TRBJ2-1; 10 bases are shared with TRBD1. The CDR3 totals 15 residues. The J segment lost 4 bases and the V segment lost 5 bases, leaving 5 bases of the junction unmatched. Germline V gene lookup returns CDR1 SGHTA and CDR2 FQGTGA. This CDR3 reads CASSLGQGGYNEQFF. The CDR3 bases are TGTGCCAGCAGCCTAGGACAGGGGGGGTACAATGAGCAGTTCTTC.

This clone has just one count. This chain links TRBV2 with TRBJ2-2; 8 nucleotides align to TRBD2. Unmatched junction bases numbered 3, after V lost 4 bases and J lost 5 bases. The CDR3 is made up of 14 amino acids. Germline V gene data show CDR1 as SNHLY and CDR2 as FYNNEI. The CDR3 region has the DNA TGTGCCAGCAGTGGGACTAGCCGGACCGGGGAGCTGTTTTTT. It is translated as CASSGTSRTGELFF. Combining the CDR3 with reference TRBV2 and TRBJ2-2 gives the whole variable domain EPEVTQTPSHQVTQMGQEVILRCVPISNHLYFYWYRQILGQKVEFLVSFYNNEISEKSEIFDDQFSVERPDGSNFTLKIRSTKLEDSAMYFCASSGTSRTGELFFGEGSRLTVL.

The chain couples TRBV7-8 to TRBJ2-7, with 7 bases that match TRBD2. V was clipped by 1 base and J by 3 bases; unmatched bases: 6. CDR3 length equals 15 residues. Germline CDR1 reads SGHVS; CDR2 reads FQNEAQ. The CDR3: CASSLGPAGNYEQYF. The CDR3, as DNA: TGTGCCAGCAGCTTAGGGCCAGCGGGAAACTACGAGCAGTACTTC. The full variable domain, rest sourced from reference TRBV7-8 and TRBJ2-7, is GAGVSQSPRYKVAKRGQDVALRCDPISGHVSLFWYQQALGQGPEFLTYFQNEAQLDKSGLPSDRFFAERPEGSVSTLKIQRTQQEDSAVYLCASSLGPAGNYEQYFGPGTRLTVT.

The genes are TRBV3-1 (or the pseudogene TRBV3-2) and TRBJ1-2; D gene uncertain. Trimming removed 1 base at V and 8 bases at J, with 17 bases between. Looked up from germline, CDR1 is LGHDT and CDR2 is YNNKEL (reference sequence). This CDR3 spans 15 amino acids. CDR3 coding DNA: TGTGCCAGCAGCCAAGTAGTCGGCCCCTCGGGGGGCTACACCTTC. This codes for CASSQVVGPSGGYTF.

The J gene is TRBJ2-5, the V gene TRBV7-9; TRBD1 matches at 7 bases. Germline V gene lookup returns CDR1 SEHNR and CDR2 FQNEAQ (reference sequence). The CDR3 is 16 residues long. The junction had 11 bases not matched to a gene; V was cut back by 2 bases and J by 5 bases. The CDR3 spells CASSLISWGQRETQYF. CDR3 nucleotide sequence: TGTGCCAGCAGCTTAATAAGTTGGGGACAGCGGGAGACCCAGTACTTC.

The chain has TRBV3-1 (or the pseudogene TRBV3-2) and TRBJ2-1; 8 positions match TRBD1. V shed 1 base and J 6 bases; nucleotides not matched to a gene: 8. The germline CDR1 and CDR2 sequences are LGHDT and YNNKEL (reference sequence). This CDR3 is 16 amino acids long. This chain's CDR3 is CASSQGSGQVFNEQFF. The DNA for the CDR3 is TGTGCCAGCAGCCAAGGGTCGGGACAGGTCTTCAATGAGCAGTTCTTC.

The rearrangement uses TRBV6-5 and TRBJ1-1; D remains ambiguous. Germline assignment: CDR1 MNHEY and CDR2 SVGAGI. CDR3 length: 15 amino acids. The germline V and J ends were trimmed by 6 bases and 0 bases, with 14 bases remaining between them. The CDR3 sequence: CASRTLRGMNTEAFF. The CDR3 DNA sequence: TGTGCCAGCAGGACACTACGGGGAATGAACACTGAAGCTTTCTTT.

The gene calls are TRBV6-5 and TRBJ1-6, with TRBD1 as a possible D gene (6 bases). Germline CDR1 and CDR2: MNHEY and SVGAGI. V lost 0 bases, J lost 4 bases, and 7 bases lay in between. This CDR3 contains 15 residues. The CDR3 here is CASSYSDRYNSPLHF. The CDR3 DNA reads TGTGCCAGCAGTTACTCGGACAGATATAATTCACCCCTCCACTTT.

The rearrangement joins TRBV6-5 to TRBJ1-5; D not certain. Germline CDR1 MNHEY, CDR2 SVGAGI. The V end lost 6 bases, the J end lost 0 bases, and 12 bases lay between the germline ends. The CDR3 runs 15 residues. CDR3 loop: CASSGRFGSNQPQHF. The CDR3 DNA reads as TGTGCCAGCAGCGGCCGATTCGGTAGCAATCAGCCCCAGCATTTT.

The chain has TRBV28 and TRBJ1-5; D remains unclear. The CDR3 consists of 12 residues. In germline, CDR1 is MDHEN, CDR2 SYDVKM. V shed 5 bases and J shed 6 bases, with 8 bases lying between them. CDR3 loop: CASSLRSQPQHF. For the CDR3, the DNA is TGTGCCAGCAGTCTAAGGAGTCAGCCCCAGCATTTT. The whole variable domain, remainder taken from reference TRBV28 and TRBJ1-5, is DVKVTQSSRYLVKRTGEKVFLECVQDMDHENMFWYRQDPGLGLRLIYFSYDVKMKEKGDIPEGYSVSREKKERFSLILESASTNQTSMYLCASSLRSQPQHFGDGTRLSIL.

The chain links TRBV19 to TRBJ1-5, with no clear D. Trimming took 3 bases from V and 6 from J, leaving 18 bases between them. CDR1 is LNHDA, CDR2 SQIVND, per germline (reference sequence). The CDR3 consists of 16 residues. CDR3 coding DNA: TGTGCCAGTAGTATTGGGTCGGCTAGGGTGGGTCAGCCCCAGCATTTT. Residues: CASSIGSARVGQPQHF.

This chain joins TRBV7-2 and TRBJ1-1, with D possibly TRBD1 on 6 matching bases. The CDR3 has 14 amino acids. Trimming took off 4 bases at V and 1 base at J, with 10 bases between the two ends. CDR1 is SGHTA, CDR2 FQGNSA, per germline. The CDR3 DNA is TGTGCCAGCAGCTCCGACAGGAGGAACACTGAAGCTTTCTTT. Protein: CASSSDRRNTEAFF.

The chain uses TRBV24-1 and TRBJ2-2; D is possibly TRBD1 (5 bases). Germline V lookup: CDR1 KGHDR, CDR2 SFDVKD. The CDR3 sequence is 12 residues long. Trimming shortened V by 6 bases and J by 7 bases, and 8 bases separated the two germline ends. In DNA, the CDR3 is TGTGCCACCAGTCCAGGGATCGGGGAGCTGTTTTTT. Translation gives CATSPGIGELFF.

The genes are TRBV19 and TRBJ1-1; no clear D gene. CDR1 is LNHDA and CDR2 is SQIVND in the germline V gene (reference sequence). The CDR3 loop spans 14 amino acids. Trimming took 5 bases from V and 8 from J, leaving 18 bases between them. CDR3 amino acids: CASSRYDLGGEAFF. For the CDR3, the DNA is TGTGCCAGTAGTCGGTACGACTTAGGTGGGGAAGCTTTCTTT.

The chain joins TRBV5-1 to TRBJ2-7; the match to TRBD1 covers 9 bases. The V gene's germline CDR1 is SGHRS and CDR2 YFSETQ. J lost 2 bases, V lost 4 bases, and 4 bases had no gene match. The CDR3 runs to 14 residues. The CDR3: CASSPTGGPYEQYF. The DNA for the CDR3 is TGCGCCAGCAGCCCGACAGGGGGTCCCTACGAGCAGTACTTC.

This clone came up a few times. The rearrangement uses TRBV3-1 (or the pseudogene TRBV3-2) and TRBJ2-7; D gene unclear. The CDR3 loop spans 13 amino acids. CDR1 is LGHDT and CDR2 is YNNKEL in the germline V gene (reference sequence). V dropped 0 bases and J dropped 5 bases, with 8 bases sitting between them. The CDR3 nucleotides read TGTGCCAGCAGCCAAGAAGGGCTTCACGAGCAGTACTTC. Protein product: CASSQEGLHEQYF.

This clone was counted only a few times. The chain joins TRBV6-5 to TRBJ2-2; no definite D call. From germline, CDR1 is MNHEY and CDR2 SVGAGI. The V and J ends lost 8 bases and 2 bases respectively, with 9 bases between them. The CDR3 runs to 13 residues. The DNA for the CDR3 is TGTGCCAGCGAAGATCAAAACACCGGGGAGCTGTTTTTT. This sequence encodes CASEDQNTGELFF.